The source of this T cell receptor (beta chain) is a study of blood T cell repertoires in COVID-19. Sequenced by immunoSEQ multiplex PCR; TCRdb stores in-frame clones only, minus some. The sample has around 100,000 clones, under 90% seen once. The CDR3 sequence is 14 residues long. Per germline, CDR1 SGHDT and CDR2 YYEEEE. V gave up 6 bases and J gave up 1 base, with 13 bases separating them. The source is a human donor in a cohort sampled during active COVID-19. V is TRBV5-6 and J is TRBJ1-2; no clear D gene. Source material: peripheral blood. The CDR3, as DNA: TGTGCCAGCATGACCCCTACAGTTAACTATGGCTACACCTTC. It codes for CASMTPTVNYGYTF.